The present entry profiles one T cell receptor beta chain with its context. Germline V gene data show CDR1 as SGDLS and CDR2 as YYNGEE. V lost 3 bases to trimming and J lost 3 bases; unmatched junction nucleotides: 1. The CDR3 is 13 amino acids. This entry belongs to a study of blood T cell repertoires in COVID-19. TCRdb's table, derived via immunoSEQ multiplex PCR, lists solely in-frame clones and lacks some. This sample carries about 350,000 clones, roughly 90% of them seen once, and the ten largest clones take just over 1%. The chain carries TRBV9 and TRBJ2-7; 9 bases align to TRBD1. Sample: PBMCs or T cells enriched from blood (not recorded which). This TCR derives from a woman under 40 who had been exposed to COVID-19. The CDR3 DNA sequence: TGTGCCAGCAGCGAGGGACAGGGCTACGAGCAGTACTTC. Protein product: CASSEGQGYEQYF.